The sequence of this T cell receptor beta chain was determined in a study of vaccination and CD4 T cells after COVID-19. The CDR3 is 15 amino acids. V was pared by 4 bases and J by 8 bases, with 9 bases of the junction left unmatched. Germline V gene lookup returns CDR1 KGHDR and CDR2 SFDVKD. Treatment given: approximately 10-day PBMC culture with coronavirus spike peptide pools or control peptides (ViraFEST assay). Expanded clonotypes were found by TCR sequencing after peptide-pool stimulation (ViraFEST). On this clonotype itself: Its antigen is not identified.

Cultured CD4+ T cell DNA was sequenced using the Oncomine TCR Beta short-read assay. Investigators isolated genomic DNA from cultured CD4+ T cells. MiXCR was run by TCRdb on the PCR reads, yielding one entry per CDR3 protein. The table records around 13,000 distinct CDR3 sequences, less than 85% of them present only once. Whole-study findings and limits: The study found that a median approximately 84% of reactive clones in convalescent patients appeared only post-vaccination.

The sequence came from a human donor who had recovered from COVID-19. The sample taken for sequencing was CD4+ T cells from blood, cultured in vitro. This rearrangement joins TRBV24-1 to TRBJ2-2, with 7 bases that match TRBD1. The CDR3 DNA follows: TGTGCCACCAGTGACCCCGGGACAGTGACGGGGGAGCTGTTTTTT. As protein: CATSDPGTVTGELFF.